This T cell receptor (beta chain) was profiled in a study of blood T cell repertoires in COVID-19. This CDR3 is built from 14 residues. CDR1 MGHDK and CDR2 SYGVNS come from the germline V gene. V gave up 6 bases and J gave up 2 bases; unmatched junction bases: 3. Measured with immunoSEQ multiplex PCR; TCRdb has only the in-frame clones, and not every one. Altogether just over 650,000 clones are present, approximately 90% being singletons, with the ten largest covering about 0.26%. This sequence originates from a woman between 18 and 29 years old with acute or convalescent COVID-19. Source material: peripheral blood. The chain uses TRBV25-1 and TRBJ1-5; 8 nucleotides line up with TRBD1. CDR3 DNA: TGTGCCAGCAGCCCGACAGGGGGCAATCAGCCCCAGCATTTT. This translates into CASSPTGGNQPQHF.